These 32 T cell receptor beta chains were all obtained from the same sample, sequenced in a study of blood T cell repertoires in COVID-19. Clones were sequenced by immunoSEQ multiplex PCR, and TCRdb holds only the in-frame ones, with some missing. The sample carries about 70,000 clones, approximately 80% recorded once. The sequenced sample consisted of peripheral blood. Every receptor here comes from a man aged 30 to 39 with COVID-19, enrolled during active disease.

The CDR3 nucleotides read TGTGCCAGCAGCCCCCGGGACAGGGGGCGCGTGGACACTGAAGCTTTCTTT. As protein: CASSPRDRGRVDTEAFF. This rearrangement joins TRBV6-2 or TRBV6-3 to TRBJ1-1, with 12 bases aligning to TRBD1. CDR1 is MNHEY and CDR2 is SVGEGT in the germline V gene. The CDR3 runs to 17 residues. The ends lost 6 bases at V and 3 bases at J; junction bases unmatched: 11.

Comments on this clone: Other DNA sequences in this sample translate to the same CDR3. The chain is built from TRBV6-5 and TRBJ1-3; maybe TRBD1 (6 bases). V lost 2 bases and J 4 bases, leaving 9 bases between the germline ends. Germline V lookup: CDR1 MNHEY, CDR2 SVGAGI. The CDR3 sequence is 14 residues long. The CDR3 spells CASSYGQSGNTIYF. In DNA form, the CDR3 reads TGTGCCAGCAGTTACGGACAGTCCGGAAACACCATATATTTT.

V and J are TRBV11-2 and TRBJ2-1, with TRBD2 identical over 7 bases. Germline CDR1 SGHAT, CDR2 FQNNGV. J lost 9 bases, V lost 4 bases, and 12 bases had no gene match. This CDR3 has 15 amino acids. The CDR3 DNA is TGTGCCAGCAGCTCATACGAGCCAGCGGGATTTGAGCAGTTCTTC. It codes for CASSSYEPAGFEQFF.

This chain links TRBV27 with TRBJ2-1; D uncertain. Trimming stripped 3 bases from V and 0 bases from J, with 6 bases between. CDR3 size: 14 residues. From germline, CDR1 is MNHEY and CDR2 SMNVEV (reference sequence). CDR3 in DNA: TGTGCCAGCAGTTTTGCTAGCTCCTACAATGAGCAGTTCTTC. This codes for CASSFASSYNEQFF.

The chain links TRBV10-3 to TRBJ2-7; D is perhaps TRBD1 (7 bases). In germline, CDR1 is ENHRY, CDR2 SYGVKD. Trimming removed 11 bases at V and 6 bases at J, with 14 bases between. CDR3 length: 11 amino acids. The CDR3 protein is CAASRGAEQYF. CDR3 DNA: TGTGCCGCCAGCAGGGGGGCCGAGCAGTACTTC.

The rearrangement joins TRBV19 to TRBJ2-5; D perhaps matches TRBD2 (6 bases). Trimming took 4 bases from V and 5 from J, leaving 8 bases between them. This CDR3 is 12 amino acids long. Germline CDR1 is LNHDA and CDR2 is SQIVND (reference sequence). The CDR3 reads CASSTAGETQYF. CDR3 nucleotides: TGTGCCAGTAGTACCGCGGGGGAGACCCAGTACTTC. The variable domain in full, with the rest retrieved from reference TRBV19 and TRBJ2-5, is DGGITQSPKYLFRKEGQNVTLSCEQNLNHDAMYWYRQDPGQGLRLIYYSQIVNDFQKGDIAEGYSVSREKKESFPLTVTSAQKNPTAFYLCASSTAGETQYFGPGTRLLVL.

This chain uses TRBV5-4 with TRBJ2-2, with unresolved D. The CDR3 length is 15 residues. V lost 0 bases to trimming and J lost 5 bases, with 11 bases between them. The V gene's germline CDR1 is SGHNT and CDR2 YYREEE (reference sequence). This CDR3 reads CASSLGASSTGELFF. In DNA form, the CDR3 reads TGTGCCAGCAGCTTGGGAGCCTCATCTACCGGGGAGCTGTTTTTT. The full variable domain, completed using reference TRBV5-4 and TRBJ2-2, is ETGVTQSPTHLIKTRGQQVTLRCSSQSGHNTVSWYQQALGQGPQFIFQYYREEENGRGNFPPRFSGLQFPNYSSELNVNALELDDSALYLCASSLGASSTGELFFGEGSRLTVL.

The J gene is TRBJ2-1, the V gene TRBV9; the match to TRBD1 covers 12 bases. The CDR3 runs to 16 residues. Germline CDR1 reads SGDLS; CDR2 reads YYNGEE. With V trimmed by 1 base and J by 8 bases, 7 bases remained unmatched. The chain's CDR3 is CASSVRWGQGADEQFF. In nucleotides, the CDR3 is TGTGCCAGCAGCGTACGTTGGGGACAGGGGGCGGATGAGCAGTTCTTC.

The V gene is TRBV27, the J gene TRBJ1-5, with 7 bases lining up with TRBD1. Germline CDR1 and CDR2: MNHEY and SMNVEV (reference sequence). Unmatched junction bases numbered 8, after V lost 4 bases and J lost 5 bases. This CDR3 has 15 residues. CDR3 DNA sequence: TGTGCCAGCAGTTCCCATTACGACAGGGATCAGCCCCAGCATTTT. Translating it yields CASSSHYDRDQPQHF.

V usage is TRBV4-1 and J usage is TRBJ1-2; D unresolved. This CDR3 region has 16 residues. CDR1 is MGHRA, CDR2 YSYEKL, per germline. V was pared by 0 bases and J by 0 bases, with 11 bases between. Here the CDR3 reads CASSQDQTASNYGYTF. The DNA of the CDR3 is TGCGCCAGCAGCCAAGATCAAACAGCTTCTAACTATGGCTACACCTTC.

CDR3 in DNA: TGTGCCAGCAGACTCGGGACAGACACTGAAGCTTTCTTT. This encodes CASRLGTDTEAFF. The V call is TRBV2, the J call TRBJ1-1; 7 nucleotides align to TRBD1. The CDR3 loop spans 13 amino acids. J lost 3 bases, V lost 6 bases, and 4 bases had no gene match. From germline, CDR1 is SNHLY and CDR2 FYNNEI.

V is TRBV6-2 or TRBV6-3 and J is TRBJ2-4; 7 positions match TRBD2. Germline assignment: CDR1 MNHEY and CDR2 SVGEGT. V lost 5 bases to trimming and J lost 6 bases; unmatched junction nucleotides: 10. The CDR3 is 15 residues long. CDR3 residues: CASSIGSGMVNIQYF. The CDR3, as DNA: TGTGCCAGCAGTATTGGGAGCGGGATGGTAAACATTCAGTACTTC.

The V and J genes are TRBV18 and TRBJ2-3; D possibly corresponds to TRBD2 (5 bases). V was trimmed by 2 bases and J by 2 bases, leaving 11 bases between them. There are 15 residues in the CDR3. The germline V gene has CDR1 KGHSH and CDR2 LQKENI. For the CDR3, the DNA is TGTGCCAGCTCACCAGGGCGAGGGAACACAGATACGCAGTATTTT. Translated: CASSPGRGNTDTQYF. Supplemented by reference TRBV18 and TRBJ2-3, the full variable domain reads NAGVMQNPRHLVRRRGQEARLRCSPMKGHSHVYWYRQLPEEGLKFMVYLQKENIIDESGMPKERFSAEFPKEGPSILRIQQVVRGDSAAYFCASSPGRGNTDTQYFGPGTRLTVL.

By share, this clone ranks as large (0.1 to 1%). This chain links TRBV2 with TRBJ1-1; D gene uncertain. V shed 6 bases and J shed 10 bases, with 15 bases lying between them. CDR3 length equals 12 residues. Germline lookup yields CDR1 SNHLY and CDR2 FYNNEI. CDR3 in amino acids: CASSLDMEVAFF. In DNA, the CDR3 is TGTGCCAGCAGCCTTGACATGGAGGTAGCTTTCTTT. Variable domain in full (rest from reference TRBV2 and TRBJ1-1): EPEVTQTPSHQVTQMGQEVILRCVPISNHLYFYWYRQILGQKVEFLVSFYNNEISEKSEIFDDQFSVERPDGSNFTLKIRSTKLEDSAMYFCASSLDMEVAFFGQGTRLTVV.

V and J are TRBV7-9 and TRBJ1-2; D unclear. V was clipped by 1 base and J by 4 bases, with 7 bases between them. The CDR3 extends over 13 amino acids. The V gene's germline CDR1 is SEHNR and CDR2 FQNEAQ (reference sequence). CDR3 sequence: CASSLDLSYGYTF. CDR3 nucleotides: TGTGCCAGCAGCTTAGACTTGTCCTATGGCTACACCTTC.

This chain connects TRBV19 to TRBJ1-5; 7 bases fit TRBD1. The CDR3 covers 15 residues. In germline, CDR1 is LNHDA, CDR2 SQIVND (reference sequence). Trimming removed 4 bases from V and 5 bases from J; junction bases left unmatched: 8. The CDR3 protein is CASSTAPGGHQPQHF. The CDR3 DNA is TGTGCCAGTAGTACCGCTCCAGGGGGACATCAGCCCCAGCATTTT.

This chain links TRBV9 with TRBJ2-1; 7 positions agree with TRBD2. CDR3 length: 19 amino acids. Looked up from germline, CDR1 is SGDLS and CDR2 is YYNGEE. The V and J ends lost 2 bases and 0 bases, in that order; junction bases with no gene match: 14. Here the CDR3 DNA reads TGTGCCAGCAGCGTTAGGTCAACCCTAGGCGGGAGCTCCTACAATGAGCAGTTCTTC. Translating gives CASSVRSTLGGSSYNEQFF.

This clone was detected only a few times. The V and J genes are TRBV11-2 and TRBJ2-7; D perhaps matches TRBD1 (5 bases). CDR1 is SGHAT, CDR2 FQNNGV, per germline. Trimming removed 1 base at V and 4 bases at J, with 11 bases between. This CDR3 is built from 14 residues. The CDR3 DNA follows: TGTGCCAGCAGCTTAGCTGCAGGGATGTACGAGCAGTACTTC. It codes for CASSLAAGMYEQYF.

The chain is built from TRBV9 and TRBJ2-5, with TRBD1 matching 8 bases. This CDR3 is 14 amino acids long. V was clipped by 0 bases and J by 5 bases; unmatched bases: 3. Germline CDR1 reads SGDLS; CDR2 reads YYNGEE. The CDR3 DNA follows: TGTGCCAGCAGCGTAGCTCAGGGGGCCGAGACCCAGTACTTC. It encodes CASSVAQGAETQYF.

The gene calls are TRBV9 and TRBJ1-2; 11 bases fit TRBD1. J gave up 0 bases and V 3 bases, and 1 base lay outside the gene matches. Germline-derived CDR1 and CDR2 are SGDLS and YYNGEE. The CDR3 spans 15 residues. The DNA for the CDR3 is TGTGCCAGCAGCGGGGGACAGGGGGCTAACTATGGCTACACCTTC. As protein: CASSGGQGANYGYTF.

The chain links TRBV9 to TRBJ1-1; D may be TRBD1 (6 bases). The CDR3 covers 15 residues. The germline V gene encodes CDR1 SGDLS and CDR2 YYNGEE. Trimming left V 4 bases short and J 1 base short, with 14 bases between. This chain's CDR3 is CASSLQGSTNTEAFF. The CDR3 DNA follows: TGTGCCAGCAGCTTACAGGGCTCTACGAACACTGAAGCTTTCTTT.

The CDR3 DNA is TGTGCCAGTAGTCTGACTAGTCTAAGCGAGCAGTACTTC. Translating gives CASSLTSLSEQYF. This chain links TRBV19 with TRBJ2-7; D is possibly TRBD2 (6 bases). Trimming left V 5 bases short and J 6 bases short, with 14 bases between. CDR3 length: 13 amino acids. Germline CDR1 reads LNHDA; CDR2 reads SQIVND (reference sequence).

The rearrangement joins TRBV28 to TRBJ1-2, with 10 bases identical to TRBD1. Germline lookup yields CDR1 MDHEN and CDR2 SYDVKM. CDR3 length: 13 amino acids. V was clipped by 4 bases and J by 7 bases; unmatched bases: 3. CDR3 sequence reads: CASSSGQGGGYTF. CDR3 nucleotides: TGTGCCAGCAGTTCAGGACAGGGGGGTGGCTACACCTTC.

CDR3 in DNA: TGTGCCATCAGGGGGACAGAAAAGAACACTGAAGCTTTCTTT. Protein product: CAIRGTEKNTEAFF. The chain has TRBV10-3 and TRBJ1-1; TRBD1 agrees at 7 bases. V trimming: 6 bases; J trimming: 1 base; junction bases outside the gene matches: 5. The CDR3 is 14 amino acids. Germline V gene data show CDR1 as ENHRY and CDR2 as SYGVKD.

This chain links TRBV7-3 with TRBJ1-1; 8 nucleotides match TRBD1. The CDR3 consists of 14 residues. Losses at the gene ends were 5 bases for V and 1 base for J; bases not matched to a gene: 3. Germline-derived CDR1 and CDR2 are SGHTA and FQGTGA. CDR3 sequence reads: CASSAGTGNTEAFF. The CDR3 DNA is TGTGCCAGCAGCGCGGGGACAGGGAACACTGAAGCTTTCTTT.

CDR3 region: CASSDPGYHTEAFF. The CDR3 DNA sequence: TGTGCCAGCAGCGATCCAGGATATCACACTGAAGCTTTCTTT. The chain uses TRBV9 and TRBJ1-1; unclear D gene. The CDR3 has 14 residues. The V end was cut by 3 bases, the J end by 3 bases, with 12 bases between. Germline CDR1 SGDLS, CDR2 YYNGEE.

The CDR3 loop is CASSQDPPEASGNTIYF. CDR3 bases: TGCGCCAGCAGCCAAGACCCTCCCGAGGCTTCGGGAAACACCATATATTTT. This rearrangement joins TRBV4-3 to TRBJ1-3, with no clear D. The germline V gene has CDR1 LGHNA and CDR2 YSLEER. The CDR3 runs to 17 residues. V was trimmed by 0 bases and J by 4 bases, leaving 16 bases between them.

V is TRBV6-2 or TRBV6-3 and J is TRBJ2-2, with 9 bases matching TRBD1. The CDR3 covers 15 residues. CDR1 is MNHEY and CDR2 is SVGEGT in the germline V gene. Trimming removed 5 bases from V and 3 bases from J; junction bases left unmatched: 4. The CDR3 nucleotides are TGTGCCAGCAGTCCACAGGGGGCGGACACCGGGGAGCTGTTTTTT. Its protein product is CASSPQGADTGELFF.

V and J are TRBV11-2 and TRBJ2-2; D perhaps matches TRBD2 (5 bases). CDR3 size: 14 residues. V was pared by 8 bases and J by 3 bases, with 13 bases between. The germline CDR1 and CDR2 sequences are SGHAT and FQNNGV. The CDR3 sequence is CASGPLDYTGELFF. In nucleotides, the CDR3 is TGTGCCAGCGGCCCACTAGATTACACCGGGGAGCTGTTTTTT.

V usage is TRBV7-2 and J usage is TRBJ1-4; D unresolved. Germline-derived CDR1 and CDR2 are SGHTA and FQGNSA. CDR3 size: 17 residues. The germline V and J ends were trimmed by 0 bases and 4 bases, with 15 bases remaining between them. This CDR3 is CASSLARPQVNNEKLFF. The CDR3 nucleotides are TGTGCCAGCAGCTTAGCGCGTCCCCAGGTGAATAATGAAAAACTGTTTTTT.

The V gene is TRBV7-9, the J gene TRBJ1-1; 8 nucleotides align to TRBD1. V lost 3 bases, J lost 1 base, and 1 base stayed unmatched. CDR1 and CDR2 from the germline V gene are SEHNR and FQNEAQ (reference sequence). This CDR3 spans 14 amino acids. This CDR3 reads CASSFGTGNTEAFF. DNA of the CDR3: TGTGCCAGCAGCTTTGGGACAGGGAACACTGAAGCTTTCTTT.

The V and J genes are TRBV11-2 and TRBJ1-5; D call uncertain. CDR1 and CDR2 (germline): SGHAT, FQNNGV. V dropped 0 bases and J dropped 4 bases, with 4 bases sitting between them. The CDR3 has 13 residues. CDR3 in DNA: TGTGCCAGCAGCTTAGACAGAAATCAGCCCCAGCATTTT. It translates to CASSLDRNQPQHF.